The next 25 T cell receptor beta chains were all read from a single sample in a study of blood T cells in healthy people across ages. A second PCR of about 6 to 11 cycles used a sample-barcoded 5' primer and a J-beta primer mix. From the 5' RACE reads, TCRdb called clonotypes with MiXCR, one entry per CDR3 protein. The sample comprises 850,000 to 1,100,000 distinct CDR3 sequences, 30% to 40% of which are singletons, and 13% rests with the top ten. The source material was blood. These receptors all stem from a man aged 18 to 30 in good health.

This chain links TRBV10-3 with TRBJ2-5, with 7 positions matching TRBD1. In germline, CDR1 is ENHRY, CDR2 SYGVKD. V lost 6 bases, J lost 8 bases, and 9 bases stayed unmatched. This CDR3 has 13 amino acids. CDR3 in DNA: TGTGCCATCAGCGACCCGACAGGGTTTACCCAGTACTTC. This gives the protein CAISDPTGFTQYF.

J is TRBJ2-5 and V is TRBV6-2 or TRBV6-3; TRBD2 matches at 8 bases. Per the germline V gene, CDR1 is MNHEY and CDR2 is SVGEGT. V shed 4 bases, J shed 11 bases, and the junction held 15 bases outside the gene matches. CDR3 length: 15 residues. The CDR3 nucleotides are TGTGCCAGCAGTTGGCGGGGGGCCCCCTACAATGAGCAGTACTTC. Protein: CASSWRGAPYNEQYF.

This rearrangement joins TRBV20-1 to TRBJ2-1; no clear D gene. CDR3 length: 14 residues. With 4 bases removed from V and 9 bases from J, the gap between germline ends came to 19 bases. Germline V gene sequence: CDR1 DFQATT, CDR2 SNEGSKA (reference sequence). As DNA, the CDR3 is TGCAGTGCTAAAGTAGGACCGGCTGAGAGTGAGCAGTTCTTC. Amino acid sequence: CSAKVGPAESEQFF.

As to this clonotype: Given a much more abundant clone one base away, this may be a read error. This chain connects TRBV12-3 or TRBV12-4 to TRBJ1-1; D is possibly TRBD1 (5 bases). The CDR3 totals 15 residues. The ends were cut back, 5 bases at V and 0 bases at J, with 13 bases in the middle. The CDR3 bases are TGTGCCAGCAGTCTGCGGACAAGCATGAACACTGAAGCTTTCTTT. Protein sequence: CASSLRTSMNTEAFF.

This clonotype was seen more than once but under ten times. CDR3 in amino acids: CASSVEGSGGYNEQFF. CDR3 sequence (DNA): TGTGCCAGCAGCGTAGAGGGTAGCGGGGGTTACAATGAGCAGTTCTTC. This chain links TRBV9 with TRBJ2-1, with 9 bases identical to TRBD2. V trimming: 0 bases; J trimming: 4 bases; junction bases outside the gene matches: 5. Germline lookup yields CDR1 SGDLS and CDR2 YYNGEE. This CDR3 is built from 16 residues. Supplemented by reference TRBV9 and TRBJ2-1, the full variable domain reads DSGVTQTPKHLITATGQRVTLRCSPRSGDLSVYWYQQSLDQGLQFLIQYYNGEERAKGNILERFSAQQFPDLHSELNLSSLELGDSALYFCASSVEGSGGYNEQFFGPGTRLTVL.

This chain links TRBV5-5 with TRBJ1-2; 8 bases match TRBD1. The germline CDR1 and CDR2 sequences are SGHKS and YYEKEE (reference sequence). This CDR3 comprises 13 residues. V lost 4 bases, J lost 4 bases, and 3 bases stayed unmatched. DNA of the CDR3: TGTGCCAGCAGCCGCGGGACAGGCTATGGCTACACCTTC. It translates to CASSRGTGYGYTF. Together with reference TRBV5-5 and TRBJ1-2, the CDR3 gives the full variable domain: DAGVTQSPTHLIKTRGQQVTLRCSPISGHKSVSWYQQVLGQGPQFIFQYYEKEERGRGNFPDRFSARQFPNYSSELNVNALLLGDSALYLCASSRGTGYGYTFGSGTRLTVV.

The genes are TRBV13 and TRBJ2-1; D may be TRBD1 or TRBD2 (5 bases each). The CDR3 spans 16 residues. Per the germline V gene, CDR1 is PRHDT and CDR2 is FYEKMQ (reference sequence). With 3 bases removed from V and 6 bases from J, the gap between germline ends came to 18 bases. CDR3: CASSLGPGLALNEQFF. CDR3 bases: TGTGCCAGCAGCTTGGGCCCGGGGCTAGCCCTCAATGAGCAGTTCTTC.

In its sample, this clonotype was seen a few times. This chain joins TRBV7-9 and TRBJ2-3, with 9 bases aligning to TRBD1. CDR1 and CDR2 (germline): SEHNR, FQNEAQ (reference sequence). After removal of 11 bases from V and 3 bases from J, the junction contained 6 bases not matched to a gene. The CDR3 is 13 residues long. This chain's CDR3 is CAGGQGITDTQYF. The CDR3 DNA sequence: TGTGCCGGCGGACAGGGGATAACAGATACGCAGTATTTT.

The chain couples TRBV7-3 to TRBJ1-5; the D is unclear. The V end was cut by 1 base, the J end by 0 bases, with 28 bases between. The CDR3 spans 22 residues. CDR1 and CDR2 from the germline V gene are SGHTA and FQGTGA. CDR3 in DNA: TGTGCCAGCAGCTTAAATGGGGTCTATCGCTCCTACTCAACTAATAGCAATCAGCCCCAGCATTTT. It codes for CASSLNGVYRSYSTNSNQPQHF.

V is TRBV20-1 and J is TRBJ1-1, with unresolved D. Germline-derived CDR1 and CDR2 are DFQATT and SNEGSKA (reference sequence). V shed 6 bases and J shed 1 base, with 9 bases lying between them. This CDR3 has 12 residues. DNA of the CDR3: TGCAGTGCCCCCGGGCCGAACACTGAAGCTTTCTTT. Translated, it gives CSAPGPNTEAFF.

This clonotype appeared a few times. The J gene is TRBJ1-4, the V gene TRBV12-3 or TRBV12-4, with 10 bases that match TRBD1. The CDR3 spans 15 residues. The V gene end was trimmed by 3 bases and the J gene end by 5 bases; junction bases not matched to a gene: 3. The CDR3, as DNA: TGTGCCAGCAGTTTTGGACAGGGGGAAAATGAAAAACTGTTTTTT. Encoded protein: CASSFGQGENEKLFF.

This clonotype was detected only a few times. The chain couples TRBV10-3 to TRBJ1-1; D unclear. The V gene's germline CDR1 is ENHRY and CDR2 SYGVKD. V was trimmed by 11 bases and J by 2 bases, leaving 12 bases between them. The CDR3 totals 12 residues. The CDR3 sequence is CASRTFNTEAFF. The CDR3 nucleotides are TGTGCCTCGCGAACCTTCAACACTGAAGCTTTCTTT.

This clonotype has ten or more counts. The CDR3 region is CASSVEGSGTYEQYF. CDR3 DNA sequence: TGTGCCAGCAGCGTAGAGGGTAGCGGGACCTACGAGCAGTACTTC. The J gene is TRBJ2-7, the V gene TRBV9, with 8 positions matching TRBD2. V dropped 0 bases and J dropped 2; count of bases not matched to a gene: 4. Germline V gives CDR1 SGDLS, CDR2 YYNGEE. The CDR3 runs to 15 residues. Using reference TRBV9 and TRBJ2-7 for the parts outside the CDR3, the full variable domain is DSGVTQTPKHLITATGQRVTLRCSPRSGDLSVYWYQQSLDQGLQFLIQYYNGEERAKGNILERFSAQQFPDLHSELNLSSLELGDSALYFCASSVEGSGTYEQYFGPGTRLTVT.

This chain links TRBV20-1 with TRBJ2-5; D unresolved. V was cut by 3 bases and J by 5 bases, with 10 bases left in between. The germline CDR1 and CDR2 sequences are DFQATT and SNEGSKA (reference sequence). CDR3 size: 12 residues. The CDR3 reads CSASGQAETQYF. CDR3 DNA: TGCAGTGCTAGCGGGCAAGCGGAGACCCAGTACTTC.

The J gene is TRBJ1-2, the V gene TRBV5-1; a possible D gene is TRBD1 (5 bases). The CDR3 is 15 amino acids. CDR1 SGHRS and CDR2 YFSETQ come from the germline V gene. Deletions cut 5 bases from V and 2 bases from J, with 16 bases between. The CDR3 loop reads CASSSKGLPNYGYTF. DNA for the CDR3: TGCGCCAGCAGTTCCAAGGGGCTGCCCAACTATGGCTACACCTTC.

This clonotype was detected only a few times. The V call is TRBV20-1, the J call TRBJ1-1, with TRBD1 identical over 9 bases. With V trimmed by 0 bases and J by 6 bases, 11 bases remained unmatched. This CDR3 spans 16 amino acids. Germline V gene lookup returns CDR1 DFQATT and CDR2 SNEGSKA (reference sequence). The CDR3 loop reads CSARDKYGTGSPEAFF. The CDR3, as DNA: TGCAGTGCTAGAGATAAATACGGGACAGGGAGCCCTGAAGCTTTCTTT.

This clonotype was picked up one time. The chain combines TRBV3-1 with TRBJ1-2, with D possibly matching TRBD1 (6 bases). CDR3 length equals 18 residues. V was clipped by 0 bases and J by 4 bases, with 21 bases between them. The germline CDR1 and CDR2 sequences are LGHDT and YNNKEL (reference sequence). The DNA for the CDR3 is TGTGCCAGCAGCCAAGATAGTGGGCTTGCGGCAGGGGCCTATGGCTACACCTTC. It translates to CASSQDSGLAAGAYGYTF. The full variable domain, its missing parts supplied by reference TRBV3-1 and TRBJ1-2, is DTAVSQTPKYLVTQMGNDKSIKCEQNLGHDTMYWYKQDSKKFLKIMFSYNNKELIINETVPNRFSPKSPDKAHLNLHINSLELGDSAVYFCASSQDSGLAAGAYGYTFGSGTRLTVV.

A few counts support this clonotype. This chain uses TRBV5-1 with TRBJ1-1; TRBD1 agrees at 7 bases. CDR3 length: 15 residues. Per the germline V gene, CDR1 is SGHRS and CDR2 is YFSETQ. The V gene end was trimmed by 3 bases and the J gene end by 0 bases; junction bases not matched to a gene: 5. The CDR3 loop reads CASSWGTELNTEAFF. The CDR3 nucleotides are TGCGCCAGCAGCTGGGGGACAGAACTGAACACTGAAGCTTTCTTT.

V is TRBV9 and J is TRBJ1-1; 9 positions agree with TRBD1. Germline loops: CDR1 SGDLS, CDR2 YYNGEE. The V segment lost 3 bases and the J segment 1 base; nucleotides outside the gene matches: 4. There are 15 residues in the CDR3. CDR3 bases: TGTGCCAGCAGCGCACCGACAGGGGGGAACACTGAAGCTTTCTTT. Translation gives CASSAPTGGNTEAFF.

J is TRBJ2-5 and V is TRBV6-5; perhaps TRBD2 as D (5 bases). The CDR3 runs 15 residues. Germline assignment: CDR1 MNHEY and CDR2 SVGAGI. Trimming took 0 bases from V and 4 from J, leaving 12 bases between them. CDR3 loop: CASSYSVLGGETQYF. The CDR3 DNA reads as TGTGCCAGCAGTTACTCGGTACTAGGAGGAGAGACCCAGTACTTC.

CDR3 region: CSVVSGANVLTF. CDR3 coding DNA: TGCAGCGTGGTATCTGGGGCCAACGTCCTGACTTTC. The chain couples TRBV29-1 to TRBJ2-6; D gene unclear. The length of the CDR3 is 12 residues. V lost 6 bases to trimming and J lost 1 base, with 4 bases between them. CDR1 and CDR2 from the germline V gene are SQVTM and ANQGSEA. The full variable domain, completed using reference TRBV29-1 and TRBJ2-6, is SAVISQKPSRDICQRGTSLTIQCQVDSQVTMMFWYRQQPGQSLTLIATANQGSEATYESGFVIDKFPISRPNLTFSTLTVSNMSPEDSSIYLCSVVSGANVLTFGAGSRLTVL.

The chain combines TRBV5-1 with TRBJ1-6; no reliable D call. The CDR3 totals 14 residues. Germline CDR1 SGHRS, CDR2 YFSETQ. Trimming cost V 0 bases and J 9 bases, with 10 bases left between them. The CDR3 loop is CASSLGGKGSPLHF. DNA of the CDR3: TGCGCCAGCAGCTTGGGGGGAAAAGGTTCACCCCTCCACTTT.

Only a few counts were recorded for this clonotype. The chain carries TRBV20-1 and TRBJ2-3; TRBD2 is a possible D gene (6 bases). Between the trimmed V and J ends, which lost 6 bases and 7 bases, there was a span of 26 bases. From germline, CDR1 is DFQATT and CDR2 SNEGSKA (reference sequence). This CDR3 is built from 16 residues. The CDR3 bases are TGCAGTGCCAGCCCTGTGGCTCCCCGGGGGATTAATACGCAGTATTTT. Translated: CSASPVAPRGINTQYF.

Notes on this clonotype: An end of the junction does not agree with germline; a read error may underlie this. V usage is TRBV7-8 and J usage is TRBJ2-2, with 11 bases that match TRBD1. The CDR3 has 17 amino acids. Germline V lookup: CDR1 SGHVS, CDR2 FQNEAQ. The CDR3 loop is CASSLAGTGGNTGGLFF. In DNA, the CDR3 is TGTGCCAGCAGCTTAGCGGGGACAGGGGGGAACACCGGGGGGCTGTTTTTT.

The rearrangement links TRBV6-2 or TRBV6-3 to TRBJ2-5; D possibly matches TRBD1 or TRBD2 (5 bases each). The germline V gene has CDR1 MNHEY and CDR2 SVGEGT. The CDR3 runs 17 residues. Trimming took off 5 bases at V and 2 bases at J, with 21 bases between the two ends. CDR3 sequence (DNA): TGTGCCAGCAGTAAGCTCACCCGGGACCCAAGACAAGAGACCCAGTACTTC. Translation gives CASSKLTRDPRQETQYF.